The next 23 T cell receptor beta chains were all read from a single sample in a study of blood T cell repertoires in COVID-19. Measured with immunoSEQ multiplex PCR; TCRdb has only the in-frame clones, and not every one. The sample includes hundreds of thousands of clones, approximately 80% of them seen just once. The sequenced sample was peripheral blood. The receptors were gathered from a woman over 75 with active or convalescent COVID-19.

V usage is TRBV4-1 and J usage is TRBJ2-7, with 7 bases lining up with TRBD1. This CDR3 has 15 residues. Looked up from germline, CDR1 is MGHRA and CDR2 is YSYEKL. V lost 6 bases and J lost 0; bases outside the gene matches: 8. CDR3 in DNA: TGCGCCAGCAGGTTCGGGACAGAGTCCTCCTACGAGCAGTACTTC. Residues: CASRFGTESSYEQYF.

This chain connects TRBV18 to TRBJ2-6; TRBD1 matches at 7 bases. CDR1 and CDR2 from the germline V gene are KGHSH and LQKENI. V was pared by 1 base and J by 0 bases, with 6 bases of the junction left unmatched. The CDR3 is 18 residues long. The CDR3 DNA reads as TGTGCCAGCTCACCACAGGGGGCCCTAGGCTCTGGGGCCAACGTCCTGACTTTC. Amino acids: CASSPQGALGSGANVLTF.

The chain is built from TRBV28 and TRBJ2-1, with a weak D call TRBD2 (5 bases). The CDR3 has 14 residues. V was cut by 6 bases and J by 2 bases, with 11 bases left in between. CDR1 MDHEN and CDR2 SYDVKM come from the germline V gene. The DNA of the CDR3 is TGTGCCAGCAGGGGCGGGCGCGCCTACAATGAGCAGTTCTTC. Its translation: CASRGGRAYNEQFF.

This clone was detected once. V gene TRBV7-8 combines with J gene TRBJ1-2; possibly TRBD1 for D (5 bases). The CDR3 length is 12 residues. Between the trimmed V and J ends, which lost 1 base and 8 bases, there was a span of 8 bases. Germline assignment: CDR1 SGHVS and CDR2 FQNEAQ. The CDR3 coding sequence is TGTGCCAGCAGCTTAGATAAGGGGGGCTACACCTTC. It translates to CASSLDKGGYTF. The complete variable domain, with remaining parts taken from reference TRBV7-8 and TRBJ1-2, reads GAGVSQSPRYKVAKRGQDVALRCDPISGHVSLFWYQQALGQGPEFLTYFQNEAQLDKSGLPSDRFFAERPEGSVSTLKIQRTQQEDSAVYLCASSLDKGGYTFGSGTRLTVV.

The chain employs TRBV3-1 (or the pseudogene TRBV3-2) and TRBJ1-3; unclear D gene. V was clipped by 0 bases and J by 4 bases, with 13 bases between them. This CDR3 is built from 16 residues. Germline V gives CDR1 LGHDT, CDR2 YNNKEL (reference sequence). CDR3 bases: TGTGCCAGCAGCCAAGAAGAGTCTGTACTCGGAAACACCATATATTTT. This sequence encodes CASSQEESVLGNTIYF.

This chain uses TRBV12-3 or TRBV12-4 with TRBJ2-5; the match to TRBD2 covers 7 bases. V shed 3 bases and J 5 bases; nucleotides not matched to a gene: 3. The CDR3 covers 13 residues. CDR3 coding DNA: TGTGCCAGCAGTTTGGGAGGGAGTGAGACCCAGTACTTC. Its protein product is CASSLGGSETQYF.

V gene TRBV5-6 combines with J gene TRBJ1-2; unclear D gene. The CDR3 is made up of 14 amino acids. V gave up 2 bases and J gave up 1 base, with 9 bases separating them. Germline-derived CDR1 and CDR2 are SGHDT and YYEEEE. The CDR3 region is CASSFGQNNYGYTF. The CDR3 region has the DNA TGTGCCAGCAGCTTCGGTCAAAATAACTATGGCTACACCTTC.

The chain recombines TRBV18 with TRBJ2-1, with 7 nucleotides matching TRBD2. The germline gives CDR1 KGHSH, CDR2 LQKENI. The V segment lost 3 bases and the J segment 0 bases; nucleotides outside the gene matches: 8. The CDR3 totals 17 residues. The CDR3 is CASSPKLAQSSYNEQFF. The CDR3 DNA reads as TGTGCCAGCTCACCTAAACTAGCGCAGAGCTCCTACAATGAGCAGTTCTTC.

The chain carries TRBV7-9 and TRBJ2-7; 14 bases are shared with TRBD2. The germline CDR1 and CDR2 sequences are SEHNR and FQNEAQ (reference sequence). This CDR3 spans 15 amino acids. V lost 3 bases to trimming and J lost 7 bases; unmatched junction nucleotides: 5. The CDR3 sequence: CASSFGLAGGGEQYF. For the CDR3, the DNA is TGTGCCAGCAGCTTCGGACTAGCGGGGGGAGGAGAGCAGTACTTC.

This chain connects TRBV3-1 (or the pseudogene TRBV3-2) to TRBJ1-6; TRBD1 agrees at 7 bases. V gave up 1 base and J gave up 8 bases; unmatched junction bases: 5. The germline CDR1 and CDR2 sequences are LGHDT and YNNKEL (reference sequence). The CDR3 has 15 amino acids. This chain's CDR3 is CASSQGRGEYSPLHF. In DNA, the CDR3 is TGTGCCAGCAGCCAAGGCAGGGGGGAATATTCACCCCTCCACTTT.

The chain carries TRBV6-2 or TRBV6-3 and TRBJ1-5; D ambiguous. Deletions cut 2 bases from V and 3 bases from J, with 8 bases between. This CDR3 is 14 amino acids long. Germline V gives CDR1 MNHEY, CDR2 SVGEGT. CDR3 nucleotides: TGTGCCAGCAGTTACGCGAGAGACAATCAGCCCCAGCATTTT. Translating it yields CASSYARDNQPQHF.

This clone was observed a single time. The V gene is TRBV5-8, the J gene TRBJ2-5, with D possibly TRBD1 on 5 matching bases. V was trimmed by 0 bases and J by 4 bases, leaving 7 bases between them. CDR3 length: 13 residues. Germline V CDR1 and CDR2: SGHTS, YDEGEE. CDR3 loop: CASSLGRAETQYF. The CDR3 DNA is TGTGCCAGCAGCTTGGGCAGGGCAGAGACCCAGTACTTC. Variable domain in full (rest from reference TRBV5-8 and TRBJ2-5): EAGVTQSPTHLIKTRGQQATLRCSPISGHTSVYWYQQALGLGLQFLLWYDEGEERNRGNFPPRFSGRQFPNYSSELNVNALELEDSALYLCASSLGRAETQYFGPGTRLLVL.

This chain links TRBV7-9 with TRBJ1-2; 9 bases agree with TRBD1. The V segment lost 6 bases and the J segment 3 bases; nucleotides outside the gene matches: 5. Germline V gene sequence: CDR1 SEHNR, CDR2 FQNEAQ (reference sequence). This CDR3 is built from 14 residues. Here the CDR3 DNA reads TGTGCCAGCAGACAGGGACAGGGATACTATGGCTACACCTTC. Amino acids: CASRQGQGYYGYTF.

The chain is built from TRBV27 and TRBJ1-1, with D unclear. There are 15 residues in the CDR3. Per the germline V gene, CDR1 is MNHEY and CDR2 is SMNVEV (reference sequence). Deletions cut 3 bases from V and 0 bases from J, with 11 bases between. DNA of the CDR3: TGTGCCAGCAGTTTTAGCTCCTTCATGAACACTGAAGCTTTCTTT. Translating gives CASSFSSFMNTEAFF.

The rearrangement joins TRBV7-2 to TRBJ1-2; 7 bases match TRBD1. There are 13 residues in the CDR3. Germline V gene data show CDR1 as SGHTA and CDR2 as FQGNSA. V gave up 5 bases and J gave up 7 bases; unmatched junction bases: 7. Here the CDR3 reads CASSLRQGSGYTF. CDR3 DNA sequence: TGTGCCAGCAGCCTGCGACAGGGTAGTGGCTACACCTTC.

The rearrangement links TRBV19 to TRBJ1-1, with D perhaps matching TRBD1 (5 bases). The germline V and J ends were trimmed by 8 bases and 0 bases, with 13 bases remaining between them. The CDR3 spans 14 residues. Germline-derived CDR1 and CDR2 are LNHDA and SQIVND (reference sequence). DNA for the CDR3: TGTGCCAGTGGGCCCCAGGGCCTGAACACTGAAGCTTTCTTT. Translating it yields CASGPQGLNTEAFF.

V is TRBV2 and J is TRBJ1-5; 8 positions match TRBD1. This CDR3 is built from 15 residues. J lost 7 bases, V lost 6 bases, and 11 bases had no gene match. In germline, CDR1 is SNHLY, CDR2 FYNNEI. CDR3 residues: CASRTPDRGGQPQHF. In nucleotides, the CDR3 is TGTGCCAGCAGGACCCCAGACAGGGGTGGCCAGCCCCAGCATTTT.

The chain recombines TRBV2 with TRBJ1-5; 7 bases are shared with TRBD1. The V segment lost 7 bases and the J segment 1 base; nucleotides outside the gene matches: 4. The CDR3 is 14 amino acids. Germline lookup yields CDR1 SNHLY and CDR2 FYNNEI. For the CDR3, the DNA is TGTGCCAGCACCCGGGACAGCAGCAATCAGCCCCAGCATTTT. This translates into CASTRDSSNQPQHF.

The gene calls are TRBV30 and TRBJ2-7; D ambiguous. The CDR3 consists of 12 residues. Germline V gene lookup returns CDR1 GTSNPN and CDR2 SVGIG (reference sequence). V was trimmed by 1 base and J by 3 bases, leaving 7 bases between them. The CDR3 spells CAWSETRYEQYF. CDR3 coding DNA: TGTGCCTGGAGTGAGACTCGCTACGAGCAGTACTTC.

V is TRBV18 and J is TRBJ2-1; the match to TRBD2 covers 10 bases. The CDR3 is 19 amino acids. Trimming took 4 bases from V and 0 from J; bases not matched to a gene: 12. The germline gives CDR1 KGHSH, CDR2 LQKENI. CDR3: CASSLFLAGASSSYNEQFF. In DNA form, the CDR3 reads TGTGCCAGCTCACTGTTTCTAGCGGGGGCATCAAGCTCCTACAATGAGCAGTTCTTC.

V is TRBV18 and J is TRBJ2-4, with D perhaps matching TRBD2 (6 bases). V shed 2 bases and J shed 0 bases, with 26 bases lying between them. The germline CDR1 and CDR2 sequences are KGHSH and LQKENI. The CDR3 extends over 21 amino acids. The CDR3 DNA reads as TGTGCCAGCTCACCATGGGGGGTTCGCGGGATAGGTCCTTTAGCCAAAAACATTCAGTACTTC. As protein: CASSPWGVRGIGPLAKNIQYF.

The CDR3 spells CASSQRTGGVSPLHF. Written as DNA, the CDR3 is TGTGCCAGCAGCCAACGGACAGGGGGCGTTTCACCCCTCCACTTT. The chain recombines TRBV3-1 (or the pseudogene TRBV3-2) with TRBJ1-6, with 11 bases lining up with TRBD1. The CDR3 is 15 residues long. CDR1 and CDR2 (germline): LGHDT, YNNKEL (reference sequence). The V gene end was trimmed by 2 bases and the J gene end by 9 bases; junction bases not matched to a gene: 3.

The chain combines TRBV5-8 with TRBJ1-2; 10 bases are shared with TRBD1. Per the germline V gene, CDR1 is SGHTS and CDR2 is YDEGEE. This CDR3 spans 13 amino acids. J was trimmed by 8 bases and V by 3 bases; bases with no gene match: 4. CDR3 in amino acids: CASSWGQGKGYTF. CDR3 sequence (DNA): TGTGCCAGCAGCTGGGGACAGGGGAAAGGCTACACCTTC.